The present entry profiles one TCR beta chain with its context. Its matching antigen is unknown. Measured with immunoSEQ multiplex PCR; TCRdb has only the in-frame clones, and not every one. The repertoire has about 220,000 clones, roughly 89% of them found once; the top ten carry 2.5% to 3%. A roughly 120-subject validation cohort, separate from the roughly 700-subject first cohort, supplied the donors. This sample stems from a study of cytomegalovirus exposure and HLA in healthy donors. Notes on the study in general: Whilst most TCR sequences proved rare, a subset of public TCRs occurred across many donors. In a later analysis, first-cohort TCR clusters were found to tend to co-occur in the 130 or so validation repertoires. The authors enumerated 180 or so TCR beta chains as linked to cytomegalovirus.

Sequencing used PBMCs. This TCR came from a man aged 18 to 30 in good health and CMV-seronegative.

CDR3 in amino acids: CASSPQGLLYEQYF. The CDR3 DNA sequence: TGTGCCAGCAGCCCACAGGGTCTGCTCTACGAGCAGTACTTC. The chain links TRBV9 to TRBJ2-7; maybe TRBD1 (6 bases). CDR1 and CDR2 (germline): SGDLS, YYNGEE. The CDR3 totals 14 residues. Trimming cost V 4 bases and J 3 bases, with 14 bases left between them.